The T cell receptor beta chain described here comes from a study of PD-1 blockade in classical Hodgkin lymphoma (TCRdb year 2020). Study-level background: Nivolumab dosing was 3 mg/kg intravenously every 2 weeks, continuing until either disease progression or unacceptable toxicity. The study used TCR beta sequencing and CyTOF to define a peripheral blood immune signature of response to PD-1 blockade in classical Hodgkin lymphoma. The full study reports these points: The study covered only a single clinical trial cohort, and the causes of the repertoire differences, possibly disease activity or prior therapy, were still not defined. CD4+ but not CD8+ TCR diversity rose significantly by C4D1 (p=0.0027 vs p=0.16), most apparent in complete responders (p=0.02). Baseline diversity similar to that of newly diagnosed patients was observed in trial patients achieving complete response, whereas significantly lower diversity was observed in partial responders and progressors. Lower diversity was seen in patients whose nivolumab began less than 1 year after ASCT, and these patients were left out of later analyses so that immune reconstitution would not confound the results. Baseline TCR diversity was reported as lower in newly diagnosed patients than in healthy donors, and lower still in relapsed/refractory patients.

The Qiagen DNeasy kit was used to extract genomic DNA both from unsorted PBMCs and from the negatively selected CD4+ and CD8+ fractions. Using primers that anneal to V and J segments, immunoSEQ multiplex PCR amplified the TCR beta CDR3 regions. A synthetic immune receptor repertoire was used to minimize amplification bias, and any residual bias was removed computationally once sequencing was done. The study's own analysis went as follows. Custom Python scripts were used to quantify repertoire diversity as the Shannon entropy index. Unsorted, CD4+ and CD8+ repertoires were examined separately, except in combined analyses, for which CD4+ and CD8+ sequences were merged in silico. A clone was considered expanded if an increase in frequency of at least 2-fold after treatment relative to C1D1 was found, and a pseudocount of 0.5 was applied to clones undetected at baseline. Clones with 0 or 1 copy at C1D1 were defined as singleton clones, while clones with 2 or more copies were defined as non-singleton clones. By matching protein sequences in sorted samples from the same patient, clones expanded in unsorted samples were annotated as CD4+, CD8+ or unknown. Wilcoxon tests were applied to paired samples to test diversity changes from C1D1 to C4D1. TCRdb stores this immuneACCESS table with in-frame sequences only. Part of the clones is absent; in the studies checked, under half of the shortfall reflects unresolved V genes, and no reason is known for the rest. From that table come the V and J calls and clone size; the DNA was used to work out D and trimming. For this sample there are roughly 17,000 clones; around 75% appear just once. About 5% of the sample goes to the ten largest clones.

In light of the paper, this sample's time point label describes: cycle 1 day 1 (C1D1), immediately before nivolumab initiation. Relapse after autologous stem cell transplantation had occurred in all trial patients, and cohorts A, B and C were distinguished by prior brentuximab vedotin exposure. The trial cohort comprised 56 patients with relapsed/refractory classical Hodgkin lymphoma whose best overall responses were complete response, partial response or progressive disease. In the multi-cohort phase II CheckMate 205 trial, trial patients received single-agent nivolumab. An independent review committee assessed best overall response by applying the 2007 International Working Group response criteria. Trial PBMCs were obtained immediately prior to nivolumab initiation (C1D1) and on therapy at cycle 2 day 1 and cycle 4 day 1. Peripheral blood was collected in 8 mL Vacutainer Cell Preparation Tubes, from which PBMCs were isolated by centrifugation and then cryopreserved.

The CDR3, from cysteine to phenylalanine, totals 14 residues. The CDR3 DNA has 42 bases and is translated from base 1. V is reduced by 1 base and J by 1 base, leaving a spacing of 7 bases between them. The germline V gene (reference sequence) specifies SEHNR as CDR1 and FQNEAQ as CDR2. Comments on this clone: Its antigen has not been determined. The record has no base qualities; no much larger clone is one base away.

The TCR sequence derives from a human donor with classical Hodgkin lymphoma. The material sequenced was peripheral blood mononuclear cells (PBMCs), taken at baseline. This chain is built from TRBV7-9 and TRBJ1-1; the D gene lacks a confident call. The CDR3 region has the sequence CASSLEVKNTEAFF. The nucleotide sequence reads TGTGCCAGCAGCTTAGAGGTCAAGAACACTGAAGCTTTCTTT.